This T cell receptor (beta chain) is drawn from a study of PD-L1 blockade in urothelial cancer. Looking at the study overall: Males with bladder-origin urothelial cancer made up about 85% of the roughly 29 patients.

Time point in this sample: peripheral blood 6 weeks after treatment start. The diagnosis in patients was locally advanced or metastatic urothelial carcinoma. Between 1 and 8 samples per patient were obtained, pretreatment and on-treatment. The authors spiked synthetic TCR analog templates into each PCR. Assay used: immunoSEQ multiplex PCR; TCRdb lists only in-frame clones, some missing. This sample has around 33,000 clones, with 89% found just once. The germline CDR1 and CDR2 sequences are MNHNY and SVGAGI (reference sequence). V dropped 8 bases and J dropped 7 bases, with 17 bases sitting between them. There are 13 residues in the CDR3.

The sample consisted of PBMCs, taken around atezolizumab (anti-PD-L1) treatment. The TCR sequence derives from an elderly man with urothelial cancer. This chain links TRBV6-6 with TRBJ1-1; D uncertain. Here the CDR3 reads CASWSEGWGEAFF. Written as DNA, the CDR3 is TGTGCCAGCTGGTCTGAGGGTTGGGGTGAAGCTTTCTTT.